What follows are 23 T cell receptor beta chains derived from one specimen sequenced in a study of T cells in Graves' hyperthyroidism and ophthalmopathy. The TCR beta CDR3 regions underwent amplification using RNA transcripts as the source. With the HTBI primer set, the TCR CDR3 went through a first round of RT-PCR. Via MiXCR, TCRdb re-called the multiplex PCR reads, giving one row per CDR3 protein. The sample contains under 700,000 distinct CDR3 sequences, roughly 17% of which appear only once. Sequenced: blood. These receptors originate from a woman younger than 35 with Graves' hyperthyroidism.

This clonotype occurred many times. V and J are TRBV11-2 and TRBJ1-1; D unresolved. Germline V lookup: CDR1 SGHAT, CDR2 FQNNGV. V was shortened by 5 bases and J by 2 bases, with 9 bases between the two germline ends. The CDR3 spans 13 residues. The CDR3 region is CASSIDGNTEAFF. In nucleotides, the CDR3 is TGTGCCAGCAGCATCGACGGTAACACTGAAGCTTTCTTT.

This clonotype was seen more than once but under ten times. The rearrangement links TRBV5-6 to TRBJ2-5, with 9 bases aligning to TRBD1. The CDR3 has 14 amino acids. The trim removed 4 bases at V and 7 bases at J, leaving 8 bases unmatched. From germline, CDR1 is SGHDT and CDR2 YYEEEE. This chain's CDR3 is CASSEPQGAGTQYF. In DNA form, the CDR3 reads TGTGCCAGCAGCGAACCACAGGGGGCTGGGACCCAGTACTTC.

The chain recombines TRBV20-1 with TRBJ2-5, with 11 bases matching TRBD2. Germline V lookup: CDR1 DFQATT, CDR2 SNEGSKA (reference sequence). The length of the CDR3 is 16 residues. The J segment lost 5 bases and the V segment lost 1 base, leaving 9 bases of the junction unmatched. The CDR3 DNA is TGCAGTGCTAGAGGCATAGCGGGAGGGCCTTCGGAGACCCAGTACTTC. The encoded protein is CSARGIAGGPSETQYF.

The CDR3 DNA is TGTGCCAGCTCACCGAACGTTCTCCGGGCCATCAATCAGCCCCAGCATTTT. The encoded protein is CASSPNVLRAINQPQHF. This chain joins TRBV18 and TRBJ1-5; the D is unclear. Looked up from germline, CDR1 is KGHSH and CDR2 is LQKENI. This CDR3 comprises 17 residues. Trimming shortened V by 3 bases and J by 3 bases, and 18 bases separated the two germline ends.

The chain links TRBV4-1 to TRBJ2-7, with 11 bases lining up with TRBD1. J was trimmed by 2 bases and V by 0 bases; bases with no gene match: 6. Per the germline V gene, CDR1 is MGHRA and CDR2 is YSYEKL. The CDR3 totals 17 residues. The CDR3: CASSQETAGQGAYEQYF. In nucleotides, the CDR3 is TGCGCCAGCAGCCAAGAGACTGCGGGACAGGGGGCCTACGAGCAGTACTTC.

This clonotype was observed a handful of times. J is TRBJ2-3 and V is TRBV9, with 7 nucleotides matching TRBD2. The CDR3 is made up of 16 amino acids. Germline V gene sequence: CDR1 SGDLS, CDR2 YYNGEE. Germline trimming cut 2 bases from V and 3 bases from J; bases unmatched to any gene: 9. DNA of the CDR3: TGTGCCAGCAGCGTGTGGGAGGGGAAGCGAACAGATACGCAGTATTTT. Amino acids: CASSVWEGKRTDTQYF.

The chain has TRBV7-8 and TRBJ2-1, with D possibly matching TRBD1 (5 bases). The CDR3 loop spans 15 amino acids. CDR1 SGHVS and CDR2 FQNEAQ come from the germline V gene. Trimming left V 1 base short and J 2 bases short, with 9 bases between. The CDR3 spells CASSLEDSAYNEQFF. CDR3 sequence (DNA): TGTGCCAGCAGCTTAGAAGACAGTGCCTACAATGAGCAGTTCTTC.

The chain carries TRBV5-4 and TRBJ2-6, with no clear D. This CDR3 is built from 15 residues. V dropped 4 bases and J dropped 0 bases, with 8 bases sitting between them. Germline assignment: CDR1 SGHNT and CDR2 YYREEE (reference sequence). The CDR3 DNA reads TGTGCCAGCAGCGTCGGCACCTCTGGGGCCAACGTCCTGACTTTC. Amino acids: CASSVGTSGANVLTF.

The rearrangement uses TRBV5-1 and TRBJ1-6; 8 bases fit TRBD1. Germline CDR1 reads SGHRS; CDR2 reads YFSETQ. Unmatched junction bases numbered 11, after V lost 4 bases and J lost 5 bases. This CDR3 is 17 amino acids long. The CDR3 DNA is TGCGCCAGCAGCACGACTGGACAGGGCTTGAATAATTCACCCCTCCACTTT. The encoded protein is CASSTTGQGLNNSPLHF.

V is TRBV20-1 and J is TRBJ1-3; TRBD1 aligns across 10 bases. CDR3 length equals 13 residues. V was pared by 4 bases and J by 5 bases, with 2 bases of the junction left unmatched. Germline CDR1 reads DFQATT; CDR2 reads SNEGSKA (reference sequence). CDR3 in amino acids: CSAKTGGRNTIYF. The CDR3 DNA reads TGCAGTGCTAAGACAGGGGGCAGAAACACCATATATTTT.

The sample holds many counts of this clonotype. V usage is TRBV20-1 and J usage is TRBJ1-5; D perhaps matches TRBD1 (5 bases). Trimming took 3 bases from V and 3 from J, leaving 12 bases between them. The CDR3 totals 14 residues. The V gene's germline CDR1 is DFQATT and CDR2 SNEGSKA (reference sequence). CDR3: CSARVDSINQPQHF. Here the CDR3 DNA reads TGCAGTGCTAGGGTCGACAGCATCAATCAGCCCCAGCATTTT.

The chain links TRBV11-2 to TRBJ2-2; 13 positions agree with TRBD2. This CDR3 is 18 amino acids long. Germline V gene lookup returns CDR1 SGHAT and CDR2 FQNNGV. After removal of 2 bases from V and 0 bases from J, the junction contained 3 bases not matched to a gene. The CDR3 loop is CASSLSTSGGANTGELFF. CDR3 DNA: TGTGCCAGCAGCTTATCAACTAGCGGGGGGGCGAACACCGGGGAGCTGTTTTTT.

V gene TRBV4-2 combines with J gene TRBJ2-3; unclear D gene. Trimming removed 4 bases from V and 3 bases from J, with 5 bases in between. From germline, CDR1 is LGHNA and CDR2 YNFKEQ. CDR3 length equals 12 residues. CDR3 sequence reads: CASSRKTDTQYF. CDR3 in DNA: TGTGCCAGCAGCCGTAAGACAGATACGCAGTATTTT.

Comment on this clonotype: A much larger clonotype is one base distant, so this may be a read error. CDR3 coding DNA: TGTGCCAGCAGCCCATCAGGGGGCGCGGTCACCGGGGAGCTGTTTTTT. Amino acids: CASSPSGGAVTGELFF. The V and J genes are TRBV7-2 and TRBJ2-2; 8 bases map to TRBD1. Germline V gives CDR1 SGHTA, CDR2 FQGNSA. V shed 5 bases, J shed 4 bases, and the junction held 9 bases outside the gene matches. The CDR3 is 16 amino acids.

There are many counts of this clonotype. This rearrangement joins TRBV7-2 to TRBJ2-3; no reliable D call. Trimming took off 3 bases at V and 0 bases at J, with 10 bases between the two ends. In germline, CDR1 is SGHTA, CDR2 FQGNSA. The CDR3 sequence is 15 residues long. CDR3 bases: TGTGCCAGCAGCTTCTCATCGGCTAGCACAGATACGCAGTATTTT. Translation: CASSFSSASTDTQYF.

Only a few counts were recorded for this clonotype. J is TRBJ1-6 and V is TRBV6-1; D unclear. This CDR3 has 16 amino acids. V lost 6 bases, J lost 1 base, and 13 bases lay in between. CDR1 is MNHNS and CDR2 is SASEGT in the germline V gene. CDR3 loop: CASRPRRGSYNSPLHF. For the CDR3, the DNA is TGTGCCAGCAGACCTCGGAGAGGGTCCTATAATTCACCCCTCCACTTT.

This chain links TRBV20-1 with TRBJ2-7; a possible D gene is TRBD2 (5 bases). In germline, CDR1 is DFQATT, CDR2 SNEGSKA (reference sequence). CDR3 length: 14 residues. The ends were cut back, 1 base at V and 4 bases at J, with 14 bases in the middle. The CDR3 loop reads CSARVSGIIYEQYF. CDR3 sequence (DNA): TGCAGTGCTAGAGTCAGCGGAATAATATACGAGCAGTACTTC.

In this sample, this clonotype turned up many times. The chain employs TRBV7-2 and TRBJ2-1; a weak D match, TRBD1 (6 bases). The CDR3 is 15 residues long. CDR1 is SGHTA, CDR2 FQGNSA, per germline. V was trimmed by 3 bases and J by 4 bases, leaving 13 bases between them. CDR3 residues: CASSFSGQTYNEQFF. The CDR3 coding sequence is TGTGCCAGCAGCTTTTCTGGACAGACTTACAATGAGCAGTTCTTC.

The chain recombines TRBV28 with TRBJ2-5; D tentatively fits TRBD1 or TRBD2 (5 bases each). Trimming pared 7 bases from V and 1 base from J, leaving 13 bases between. Germline CDR1 is MDHEN and CDR2 is SYDVKM. The CDR3 consists of 14 residues. CDR3 protein: CASTLGESQETQYF. In DNA, the CDR3 is TGTGCCAGCACCCTGGGGGAGAGCCAAGAGACCCAGTACTTC.

This chain links TRBV29-1 with TRBJ2-2; TRBD2 is a possible D gene (5 bases). This CDR3 comprises 14 residues. Trimming left V 4 bases short and J 0 bases short, with 9 bases between. CDR1 is SQVTM, CDR2 ANQGSEA, per germline. The CDR3 sequence is CSVGGLSNTGELFF. As DNA, the CDR3 is TGCAGCGTTGGCGGGCTCTCGAACACCGGGGAGCTGTTTTTT.

The rearrangement joins TRBV5-1 to TRBJ2-1, with TRBD2 matching over 7 bases. The V segment lost 5 bases and the J segment 2 bases; nucleotides outside the gene matches: 7. CDR1 is SGHRS, CDR2 YFSETQ, per germline. CDR3 length: 15 residues. The CDR3 reads CASRVWGGAYNEQFF. As DNA, the CDR3 is TGCGCCAGCAGAGTATGGGGGGGGGCCTACAATGAGCAGTTCTTC.

This clonotype was counted ten times or more. The CDR3 DNA follows: TGTGCCAGCAGTTTAGTGCAGATCCAATATAGCAATCAGCCCCAGCATTTT. Translated, it gives CASSLVQIQYSNQPQHF. This chain links TRBV12-3 or TRBV12-4 with TRBJ1-5, with D uncertain. Trimming cost V 1 base and J 0 bases, with 13 bases left between them. The CDR3 totals 17 residues.

This clonotype was counted many times. This rearrangement joins TRBV7-2 to TRBJ2-3; D is perhaps TRBD1 (6 bases). V shed 5 bases and J shed 10 bases, with 10 bases lying between them. The CDR3 consists of 11 residues. Germline V gene sequence: CDR1 SGHTA, CDR2 FQGNSA. The CDR3 loop reads CASSAQGAQYF. The CDR3, as DNA: TGTGCCAGCAGCGCACAGGGTGCGCAGTATTTT.